A single sample gave rise to the 8 T cell receptor beta chains below, sequenced in a study of PD-1 blockade in classical Hodgkin lymphoma. The assay was immunoSEQ multiplex PCR, and TCRdb's table has in-frame clones only and misses some. The sample includes roughly 32,000 clones, roughly 82% of them seen just once. There was relapse after autologous stem cell transplantation in every patient, and there was variation in brentuximab vedotin exposure. Specimen: peripheral blood mononuclear cells (PBMCs), collected at baseline. Receptors were obtained from a human donor with classical Hodgkin lymphoma.

The V gene is TRBV6-6, the J gene TRBJ2-3, with 15 bases matching TRBD2. After removal of 5 bases from V and 7 bases from J, the junction contained 4 bases not matched to a gene. The CDR3 is 15 residues long. Germline CDR1 MNHNY, CDR2 SVGAGI (reference sequence). CDR3 sequence (DNA): TGTGCCAGCAGTGGGACTAGCGGGGGGCCGAATACGCAGTATTTT. This translates into CASSGTSGGPNTQYF.

The V gene is TRBV19, the J gene TRBJ1-3; D is unresolved. CDR1 is LNHDA, CDR2 SQIVND, per germline (reference sequence). Trimming shortened V by 7 bases and J by 0 bases, and 13 bases separated the two germline ends. The CDR3 contains 15 residues. The CDR3 is CASTPYGLSGNTIYF. The CDR3 DNA sequence: TGTGCCAGTACCCCATATGGCCTCTCTGGAAACACCATATATTTT.

The chain combines TRBV7-9 with TRBJ2-5, with D tentatively TRBD1 or TRBD2 (5 bases each). The better agreement between TRBJ2-7 and the DNA end casts doubt on the J call. CDR1 is SEHNR, CDR2 FQNEAQ, per germline (reference sequence). The CDR3 covers 14 residues. The CDR3 bases are TGTGCCAGCAGCTCCCGGGACCAATGGTACGAGCAGTACTTC. Amino acid sequence: CASSSRDQWYEQYF.

The chain combines TRBV10-3 with TRBJ1-1; D unclear. Germline V CDR1 and CDR2: ENHRY, SYGVKD. V gave up 5 bases and J gave up 1 base, with 11 bases separating them. This CDR3 contains 14 residues. CDR3 DNA sequence: TGTGCCATCAGTTCCCGGACGGAGAACACTGAAGCTTTCTTT. It encodes CAISSRTENTEAFF.

This chain connects TRBV19 to TRBJ1-1; D uncertain. Deletions cut 3 bases from V and 1 base from J, with 9 bases between. This CDR3 region has 14 residues. CDR1 and CDR2 from the germline V gene are LNHDA and SQIVND (reference sequence). CDR3 sequence: CASSISLGNTEAFF. The CDR3 bases are TGTGCCAGTAGTATCTCCCTAGGGAACACTGAAGCTTTCTTT.

This clone is medium-sized within its sample. The chain joins TRBV7-9 to TRBJ2-1; D perhaps matches TRBD1 (6 bases). Trimming took off 1 base at V and 12 bases at J, with 13 bases between the two ends. This CDR3 is 13 amino acids long. CDR1 is SEHNR, CDR2 FQNEAQ, per germline (reference sequence). In DNA form, the CDR3 reads TGTGCCAGCAGCTTAGAGTCACAGGGTCCGCAGTTCTTC. It is translated as CASSLESQGPQFF.

V gene TRBV7-2 combines with J gene TRBJ1-1; D uncertain. Trimming shortened V by 4 bases and J by 4 bases, and 16 bases separated the two germline ends. The germline V gene encodes CDR1 SGHTA and CDR2 FQGNSA. This CDR3 has 15 residues. CDR3 sequence reads: CASSSGPTASTEAFF. The CDR3 nucleotides read TGTGCCAGCAGCTCTGGACCCACGGCGAGCACTGAAGCTTTCTTT. Drawing the rest from reference TRBV7-2 and TRBJ1-1, the complete variable domain is GAGVSQSPSNKVTEKGKDVELRCDPISGHTALYWYRQSLGQGLEFLIYFQGNSAPDKSGLPSDRFSAERTGGSVSTLTIQRTQQEDSAVYLCASSSGPTASTEAFFGQGTRLTVV.

The rearrangement links TRBV5-1 to TRBJ2-3; the match to TRBD2 covers 10 bases. The CDR3 covers 20 residues. Per the germline V gene, CDR1 is SGHRS and CDR2 is YFSETQ. J lost 0 bases, V lost 0 bases, and 13 bases had no gene match. The CDR3 DNA is TGCGCCAGCAGCTTGGGGTTGTTCCAGCGGGGGGGCCGAAGCACAGATACGCAGTATTTT. This codes for CASSLGLFQRGGRSTDTQYF.